Listed here is a single T cell receptor (beta chain). Other DNA variants within this sample encode the same CDR3. This record comes from a study of blood T cell repertoires in COVID-19. Whole-study context: Sources were T cells, B-cell-depleted T cells, or PBMCs; the material itself was cDNA or gDNA.

The CDR3 totals 14 residues. Germline V gene lookup returns CDR1 MNHEY and CDR2 SVGAGI. Trimming took 5 bases from V and 4 from J; bases not matched to a gene: 3. Participant ages covered about 18 to 90 years across 24 US areas. Data came from immunoSEQ multiplex PCR; TCRdb stores just in-frame clones and leaves some out. Among fewer than 200,000 clones listed, roughly 88% were seen once. The sample consisted of PBMCs or T cells enriched from blood (not recorded which). The gene calls are TRBV6-5 and TRBJ1-1; 11 positions match TRBD1. This receptor was taken from a woman aged 18-30 years who had recovered from COVID-19. The CDR3 spells CASSRDRGGTEAFF. As DNA, the CDR3 is TGTGCCAGCAGTCGGGACAGGGGGGGCACTGAAGCTTTCTTT.